The sequence of this T cell receptor (beta chain) was determined in a study of cytomegalovirus exposure and HLA in healthy donors. Study-wide context: For the 300 to 400 genotyped donors, approximately 82% fell within the Caucasian-associated ancestry cluster.

Study findings and constraints: Cytomegalovirus-associated TCR beta chains were listed, numbering 150 to 200. Most TCR sequences were uncommon, yet certain public TCRs appeared in many donors. TCR association rates varied by HLA locus in a later analysis, with DRB1 highest and HLA-C lowest.

The V gene's germline CDR1 is MDHEN and CDR2 SYDVKM. This CDR3 contains 15 residues. J was trimmed by 3 bases and V by 5 bases; bases with no gene match: 9. The PCR ran on 60 Vbeta and 13 Jbeta primers. TCRdb keeps only in-frame clones here, not all; method: immunoSEQ multiplex PCR. The repertoire consists of 130,000 or so clones, with around 80% occurring once and the leading ten covering about 3.1%. Concerning this clone: Its antigen is still unknown.

The receptor was derived from a man aged 40-49 years in good health and CMV-seronegative. The chain joins TRBV28 to TRBJ1-1, with 7 positions matching TRBD1. Specimen: PBMCs. The CDR3 reads CASSPPGGLDTEAFF. Written as DNA, the CDR3 is TGTGCCAGCAGTCCGCCAGGGGGGCTTGACACTGAAGCTTTCTTT. Using reference TRBV28 and TRBJ1-1 for the parts outside the CDR3, the full variable domain is DVKVTQSSRYLVKRTGEKVFLECVQDMDHENMFWYRQDPGLGLRLIYFSYDVKMKEKGDIPEGYSVSREKKERFSLILESASTNQTSMYLCASSPPGGLDTEAFFGQGTRLTVV.